These 18 T cell receptor beta chains originate from one sample sequenced in a study of blood T cell repertoires in COVID-19. Using immunoSEQ multiplex PCR, the repertoire was profiled, and TCRdb retains in-frame clones only, with some absent. This sample has about 260,000 clones, with approximately 80% found just once. Input material: peripheral blood. The receptors stem from a man in his sixties with acute or convalescent COVID-19.

The V and J genes are TRBV3-1 (or the pseudogene TRBV3-2) and TRBJ2-1; a weak D match, TRBD2 (6 bases). V was shortened by 0 bases and J by 7 bases, with 19 bases between the two germline ends. Germline CDR1 and CDR2: LGHDT and YNNKEL (reference sequence). CDR3 length: 17 amino acids. The CDR3 sequence is CASSQDRGAGLGNEQFF. The CDR3 DNA follows: TGTGCCAGCAGCCAAGATAGGGGAGCGGGTCTAGGAAATGAGCAGTTCTTC.

The genes are TRBV6-4 and TRBJ2-1; 10 bases are a match to TRBD1. The CDR3 loop spans 16 amino acids. Germline V gene data show CDR1 as MRHNA and CDR2 as SNTAGT. V dropped 0 bases and J dropped 7; count of bases not matched to a gene: 6. The CDR3: CASSDSRDRGWNEQFF. CDR3 nucleotides: TGTGCCAGCAGTGACTCGAGGGACAGGGGATGGAATGAGCAGTTCTTC.

The chain links TRBV2 to TRBJ2-1, with D possibly matching TRBD1 (6 bases). Germline V gene lookup returns CDR1 SNHLY and CDR2 FYNNEI. The CDR3 extends over 15 amino acids. Trimming removed 1 base from V and 2 bases from J, with 9 bases in between. Here the CDR3 reads CASSEGGQTYNEQFF. CDR3 bases: TGTGCCAGCAGTGAAGGGGGGCAGACCTACAATGAGCAGTTCTTC.

This sequence joins TRBV3-1 (or the pseudogene TRBV3-2) and TRBJ1-1, with D hard to call. V lost 3 bases to trimming and J lost 2 bases, with 4 bases between them. The CDR3 has 12 residues. Germline CDR1 and CDR2: LGHDT and YNNKEL (reference sequence). This CDR3 is CASSHRNTEAFF. CDR3 DNA sequence: TGTGCCAGCAGCCATCGTAACACTGAAGCTTTCTTT.

This rearrangement joins TRBV27 to TRBJ1-6; D gene unclear. The CDR3 runs 16 residues. V lost 3 bases to trimming and J lost 0 bases, with 9 bases between them. Germline CDR1 reads MNHEY; CDR2 reads SMNVEV (reference sequence). The CDR3 coding sequence is TGTGCCAGCAGTTTTTCGCCGAGCTCCTATAATTCACCCCTCCACTTT. It codes for CASSFSPSSYNSPLHF.

This rearrangement joins TRBV12-5 to TRBJ2-2; no firm D call. This CDR3 is built from 13 residues. Per the germline V gene, CDR1 is LGHNT and CDR2 is FRNRAP. Trimming removed 4 bases at V and 8 bases at J, with 11 bases between. CDR3 region: CASGSYFGGELFF. The CDR3 coding sequence is TGTGCTAGTGGTTCCTACTTCGGGGGGGAGCTGTTTTTT.

The rearrangement links TRBV25-1 to TRBJ1-2, with D tentatively TRBD1 (6 bases). The V end was cut by 6 bases, the J end by 6 bases, with 14 bases between. This CDR3 has 13 residues. Per the germline V gene, CDR1 is MGHDK and CDR2 is SYGVNS. CDR3 residues: CASRITGIDGYTF. In DNA, the CDR3 is TGTGCCAGCAGGATAACAGGGATAGATGGCTACACCTTC.

The V and J genes are TRBV10-3 and TRBJ1-1; 7 bases align to TRBD1. Losses at the gene ends were 6 bases for V and 7 bases for J; bases not matched to a gene: 2. This CDR3 comprises 11 residues. Germline lookup yields CDR1 ENHRY and CDR2 SYGVKD. The CDR3: CAIRGTVEAFF. Here the CDR3 DNA reads TGTGCCATCAGGGGGACAGTTGAAGCTTTCTTT.

The chain couples TRBV5-1 to TRBJ1-2; no clear D gene. With 0 bases removed from V and 4 bases from J, the gap between germline ends came to 16 bases. The CDR3 spans 16 residues. CDR1 is SGHRS, CDR2 YFSETQ, per germline. The CDR3 region is CASSLGPSTTPYGYTF. CDR3 in DNA: TGCGCCAGCAGCTTGGGGCCATCCACGACTCCCTATGGCTACACCTTC.

V gene TRBV7-9 combines with J gene TRBJ1-1; no definite D call. Germline lookup yields CDR1 SEHNR and CDR2 FQNEAQ (reference sequence). The CDR3 is 14 residues long. V dropped 1 base and J dropped 4 bases, with 10 bases sitting between them. As DNA, the CDR3 is TGTGCCAGCAGCTTAGTAGGAGGGATCACTGAAGCTTTCTTT. It translates to CASSLVGGITEAFF.

The chain uses TRBV6-5 and TRBJ1-1; D perhaps matches TRBD1 (6 bases). The CDR3 length is 14 residues. Trimming took off 3 bases at V and 2 bases at J, with 10 bases between the two ends. Germline CDR1 and CDR2: MNHEY and SVGAGI. CDR3 in amino acids: CASSYTTGNTEAFF. As DNA, the CDR3 is TGTGCCAGCAGTTATACGACAGGAAACACTGAAGCTTTCTTT.

This chain uses TRBV2 with TRBJ1-5, with D unclear. V gave up 3 bases and J gave up 2 bases, with 2 bases separating them. CDR1 is SNHLY, CDR2 FYNNEI, per germline. The length of the CDR3 is 12 residues. CDR3 in DNA: TGTGCCAGCAGTGACGGCAATCAGCCCCAGCATTTT. It translates to CASSDGNQPQHF.

The chain couples TRBV3-1 (or the pseudogene TRBV3-2) to TRBJ2-7, with D possibly being TRBD1 (6 bases). This CDR3 is built from 13 residues. CDR1 is LGHDT and CDR2 is YNNKEL in the germline V gene (reference sequence). The ends were cut back, 1 base at V and 4 bases at J, with 8 bases in the middle. The CDR3, as DNA: TGTGCCAGCAGCCAAGGGACAGTTTACGAGCAGTACTTC. It yields the protein CASSQGTVYEQYF.

This chain uses TRBV7-3 with TRBJ1-2; unclear D gene. Looked up from germline, CDR1 is SGHTA and CDR2 is FQGTGA. This CDR3 spans 13 amino acids. Trimming removed 3 bases from V and 8 bases from J, with 13 bases in between. In DNA, the CDR3 is TGTGCCAGCAGCTTCCCTGACCGAGGGGGCTACACCTTC. Amino acid sequence: CASSFPDRGGYTF. Based on the CDR3 plus reference TRBV7-3 and TRBJ1-2, the full variable domain is GAGVSQTPSNKVTEKGKYVELRCDPISGHTALYWYRQSLGQGPEFLIYFQGTGAADDSGLPNDRFFAVRPEGSVSTLKIQRTERGDSAVYLCASSFPDRGGYTFGSGTRLTVV.

The V and J genes are TRBV3-1 (or the pseudogene TRBV3-2) and TRBJ1-2; maybe TRBD1 (6 bases). The V gene lost 2 bases and the J gene lost 3 bases, with 19 bases spanning the gap. The CDR3 is 17 amino acids. Per germline, CDR1 LGHDT and CDR2 YNNKEL (reference sequence). The CDR3 reads CASSQTLGRHRDYGYTF. For the CDR3, the DNA is TGTGCCAGCAGCCAAACCTTGGGGCGACACAGGGACTATGGCTACACCTTC.

The rearrangement joins TRBV6-6 to TRBJ1-6, with D possibly matching TRBD1 (6 bases). Germline assignment: CDR1 MNHNY and CDR2 SVGAGI (reference sequence). The ends were cut back, 10 bases at V and 6 bases at J, with 13 bases in the middle. This CDR3 region has 13 residues. In nucleotides, the CDR3 is TGTGCCACCCTCCGGACAGTTAATTCACCCCTCCACTTT. Protein sequence: CATLRTVNSPLHF.

V is TRBV13 and J is TRBJ2-7; TRBD2 matches 7 bases. This CDR3 has 14 amino acids. CDR1 and CDR2 from the germline V gene are PRHDT and FYEKMQ (reference sequence). With V trimmed by 4 bases and J by 5 bases, 8 bases remained unmatched. CDR3: CASSSRQRGHEQYF. CDR3 bases: TGTGCCAGCAGCTCACGACAGCGGGGTCACGAGCAGTACTTC.

J is TRBJ1-2 and V is TRBV6-2 or TRBV6-3, with D tentatively TRBD1 (6 bases). V lost 4 bases to trimming and J lost 2 bases, with 11 bases between them. The CDR3 has 14 residues. Per germline, CDR1 MNHEY and CDR2 SVGEGT. The CDR3 reads CASSSYRENYGYTF. The CDR3 nucleotides read TGTGCCAGCAGTTCATACAGGGAGAACTATGGCTACACCTTC.